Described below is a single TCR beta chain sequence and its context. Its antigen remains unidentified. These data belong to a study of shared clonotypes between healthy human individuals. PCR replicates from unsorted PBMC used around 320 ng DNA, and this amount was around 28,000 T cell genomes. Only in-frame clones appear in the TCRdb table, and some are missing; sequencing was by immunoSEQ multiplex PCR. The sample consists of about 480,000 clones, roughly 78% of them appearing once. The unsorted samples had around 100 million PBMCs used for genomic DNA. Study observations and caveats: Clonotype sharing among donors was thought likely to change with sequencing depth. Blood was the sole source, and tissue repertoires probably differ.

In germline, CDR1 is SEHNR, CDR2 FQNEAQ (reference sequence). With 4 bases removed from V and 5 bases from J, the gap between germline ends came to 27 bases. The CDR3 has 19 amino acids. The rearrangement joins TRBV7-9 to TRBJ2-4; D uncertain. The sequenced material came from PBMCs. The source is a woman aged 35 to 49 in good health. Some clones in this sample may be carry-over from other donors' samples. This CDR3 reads CASSSVNFGRRGPENIQYF. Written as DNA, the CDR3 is TGTGCCAGCAGCTCAGTCAACTTCGGACGTCGCGGTCCGGAAAACATTCAGTACTTC.